Below, 30 T cell receptor beta chains from the same sample are listed, as sequenced in a study of shared clonotypes between healthy human individuals. The assay was immunoSEQ multiplex PCR, and TCRdb's table has in-frame clones only and misses some. This table has 2 million or so clones, roughly 94% appearing once. Sequencing used naive CD4+ T cells sorted from blood. Described subset: CD45RA+ positively selected. All receptors derive from a man younger than 35 in good health.

This chain connects TRBV5-1 to TRBJ1-2, with D unclear. Trimming stripped 5 bases from V and 2 bases from J, with 10 bases between. This CDR3 is 13 amino acids long. In germline, CDR1 is SGHRS, CDR2 YFSETQ. The CDR3 region has the DNA TGCGCCAGCAGTCCCGAACAGAACTATGGCTACACCTTC. Its protein is CASSPEQNYGYTF.

V is TRBV9 and J is TRBJ2-2; TRBD2 might be the D (6 bases). Germline CDR1 reads SGDLS; CDR2 reads YYNGEE. The V end was cut by 3 bases, the J end by 5 bases, with 17 bases between. The CDR3 spans 16 residues. For the CDR3, the DNA is TGTGCCAGCAGCGCGGGGGTAAACCCGGGTACCGGGGAGCTGTTTTTT. Translated, it gives CASSAGVNPGTGELFF.

The chain employs TRBV5-1 and TRBJ2-2; 7 bases are shared with TRBD1. This CDR3 has 18 amino acids. CDR1 and CDR2 (germline): SGHRS, YFSETQ. V was clipped by 0 bases and J by 1 base; unmatched bases: 9. The CDR3: CASSLDGQATMNTGELFF. CDR3 nucleotides: TGCGCCAGCAGCTTGGATGGACAGGCGACGATGAACACCGGGGAGCTGTTTTTT. The full variable domain, completed using reference TRBV5-1 and TRBJ2-2, is KAGVTQTPRYLIKTRGQQVTLSCSPISGHRSVSWYQQTPGQGLQFLFEYFSETQRNKGNFPGRFSGRQFSNSRSEMNVSTLELGDSALYLCASSLDGQATMNTGELFFGEGSRLTVL.

The CDR3 loop is CASSRNLQGQPQHF. CDR3 coding DNA: TGTGCCAGCAGTCGTAACTTACAGGGGCAGCCCCAGCATTTT. The V call is TRBV28, the J call TRBJ1-5, with 7 bases aligning to TRBD1. V was clipped by 5 bases and J by 7 bases; unmatched bases: 8. The CDR3 covers 14 residues. CDR1 and CDR2 (germline): MDHEN, SYDVKM. Full variable domain (rest looked up from reference TRBV28 and TRBJ1-5): DVKVTQSSRYLVKRTGEKVFLECVQDMDHENMFWYRQDPGLGLRLIYFSYDVKMKEKGDIPEGYSVSREKKERFSLILESASTNQTSMYLCASSRNLQGQPQHFGDGTRLSIL.

The chain recombines TRBV4-2 with TRBJ1-3; D unresolved. The CDR3 loop spans 13 amino acids. Germline assignment: CDR1 LGHNA and CDR2 YNFKEQ. The V gene lost 4 bases and the J gene lost 9 bases, with 13 bases spanning the gap. The CDR3 spells CASSLSSGSTIYF. DNA of the CDR3: TGTGCCAGCAGCCTGTCATCGGGTAGCACCATATATTTT.

V usage is TRBV30 and J usage is TRBJ1-6; TRBD1 aligns across 8 bases. In germline, CDR1 is GTSNPN, CDR2 SVGIG (reference sequence). V dropped 5 bases and J dropped 5; count of bases not matched to a gene: 8. This CDR3 has 15 residues. Written as DNA, the CDR3 is TGTGCCTGGCAGAAACAGGGGGTCGATAATTCACCCCTCCACTTT. Translated: CAWQKQGVDNSPLHF.

The chain joins TRBV5-1 to TRBJ1-4; D remains unclear. V shed 3 bases and J shed 6 bases, with 12 bases lying between them. CDR1 SGHRS and CDR2 YFSETQ come from the germline V gene. The CDR3 extends over 14 amino acids. CDR3 DNA: TGCGCCAGCAGCTGGGCCTTACGGGATGAAAAACTGTTTTTT. Protein product: CASSWALRDEKLFF.

The genes are TRBV27 and TRBJ1-1; no clear D gene. V lost 5 bases, J lost 5 bases, and 18 bases lay in between. The CDR3 loop spans 15 amino acids. Germline V gene data show CDR1 as MNHEY and CDR2 as SMNVEV (reference sequence). The CDR3 loop is CASSVVWQSTTEAFF. DNA of the CDR3: TGTGCCAGCAGTGTCGTTTGGCAGTCCACGACTGAAGCTTTCTTT.

The chain carries TRBV6-1 and TRBJ2-1, with D perhaps TRBD1 (5 bases). The CDR3 sequence is 14 residues long. The V end was cut by 8 bases, the J end by 0 bases, with 11 bases between. CDR1 and CDR2 from the germline V gene are MNHNS and SASEGT. The CDR3 sequence is CASWGASSYNEQFF. The CDR3 DNA follows: TGTGCCAGCTGGGGCGCCAGCTCCTACAATGAGCAGTTCTTC.

The chain employs TRBV7-2 and TRBJ1-2, with 8 bases identical to TRBD1. With V trimmed by 6 bases and J by 7 bases, 7 bases remained unmatched. CDR1 and CDR2 (germline): SGHTA, FQGNSA. There are 13 residues in the CDR3. This CDR3 reads CASSYKTGAGYTF. DNA of the CDR3: TGTGCCAGCAGTTATAAGACAGGGGCTGGCTACACCTTC.

The chain employs TRBV9 and TRBJ2-1; 8 nucleotides match TRBD2. V trimming: 7 bases; J trimming: 0 bases; junction bases outside the gene matches: 9. The CDR3 length is 16 residues. The germline V gene encodes CDR1 SGDLS and CDR2 YYNGEE. CDR3 coding DNA: TGTGCCAGCGGGGCTAGCGGGTCTAGCTCCTACAATGAGCAGTTCTTC. It yields the protein CASGASGSSSYNEQFF.

Concerning this clone: The same CDR3 arises from other DNA sequences in this sample as well. The chain carries TRBV30 and TRBJ2-3; D perhaps matches TRBD2 (5 bases). V was pared by 0 bases and J by 4 bases, with 5 bases between. This CDR3 region has 12 residues. Germline V CDR1 and CDR2: GTSNPN, SVGIG (reference sequence). The CDR3, as DNA: TGTGCCTGGAGTGTACTAGCAGATACGCAGTATTTT. Translated: CAWSVLADTQYF.

The rearrangement links TRBV5-1 to TRBJ2-3; TRBD2 matches 7 bases. The germline V gene encodes CDR1 SGHRS and CDR2 YFSETQ. This CDR3 contains 15 residues. Trimming cost V 0 bases and J 2 bases; bases outside gene matches: 3. This chain's CDR3 is CASSLAGLVTDTQYF. DNA for the CDR3: TGCGCCAGCAGCTTGGCCGGACTAGTCACAGATACGCAGTATTTT.

This clone was observed a single time. The J gene is TRBJ1-2, the V gene TRBV28; TRBD1 is a possible D gene (5 bases). V was trimmed by 7 bases and J by 4 bases, leaving 10 bases between them. The CDR3 has 12 residues. Germline values: CDR1 MDHEN, CDR2 SYDVKM. The CDR3 sequence is CASTGGGYGYTF. CDR3 nucleotides: TGTGCCAGCACGGGCGGGGGCTATGGCTACACCTTC.

The V and J genes are TRBV14 and TRBJ2-3; the D is unclear. CDR3 size: 14 residues. CDR1 and CDR2 (germline): SGHDN, FVKESK. The germline V and J ends were trimmed by 4 bases and 2 bases, with 10 bases remaining between them. CDR3 protein: CASSPGGFTDTQYF. The CDR3 DNA sequence: TGTGCCAGCAGCCCGGGTGGATTCACAGATACGCAGTATTTT.

This sequence joins TRBV6-1 and TRBJ1-4, with unresolved D. The V gene lost 6 bases and the J gene lost 7 bases, with 15 bases spanning the gap. This CDR3 is built from 14 residues. CDR1 is MNHNS, CDR2 SASEGT, per germline. The CDR3 sequence: CASSTNPDGEKLFF. In DNA, the CDR3 is TGTGCCAGCAGCACCAACCCGGACGGTGAAAAACTGTTTTTT.

This clone appeared once. This chain links TRBV19 with TRBJ1-5; TRBD1 might be the D (5 bases). CDR3 size: 14 residues. Deletions cut 8 bases from V and 6 bases from J, with 17 bases between. From germline, CDR1 is LNHDA and CDR2 SQIVND (reference sequence). This chain's CDR3 is CASDDRNPPQPQHF. CDR3 bases: TGTGCCAGTGATGACAGAAATCCCCCTCAGCCCCAGCATTTT.

This rearrangement joins TRBV7-2 to TRBJ2-7; tentatively, D is TRBD2 (5 bases). This CDR3 has 14 residues. Trimming cost V 3 bases and J 4 bases, with 13 bases left between them. Germline V lookup: CDR1 SGHTA, CDR2 FQGNSA. The CDR3 nucleotides read TGTGCCAGCAGCTTTGAGGCTAGCTTATACGAGCAGTACTTC. It codes for CASSFEASLYEQYF. Complete variable domain (other parts from reference TRBV7-2 and TRBJ2-7): GAGVSQSPSNKVTEKGKDVELRCDPISGHTALYWYRQSLGQGLEFLIYFQGNSAPDKSGLPSDRFSAERTGGSVSTLTIQRTQQEDSAVYLCASSFEASLYEQYFGPGTRLTVT.

With regard to this clone: Other DNA sequences in the sample encode the same CDR3. V usage is TRBV5-1 and J usage is TRBJ2-7; D call uncertain. The germline CDR1 and CDR2 sequences are SGHRS and YFSETQ. The CDR3 is 12 amino acids. The V and J ends lost 1 base and 1 base respectively, with 3 bases between them. The CDR3 DNA reads TGCGCCAGCAGCTTGACATCCTACGAGCAGTACTTC. Translation: CASSLTSYEQYF.

The V gene is TRBV5-1, the J gene TRBJ2-3; 16 bases are a match to TRBD2. V lost 1 base, J lost 4 bases, and 6 bases stayed unmatched. CDR1 SGHRS and CDR2 YFSETQ come from the germline V gene. This CDR3 has 18 residues. CDR3: CASSLTGTSGGAADTQYF. In DNA form, the CDR3 reads TGCGCCAGCAGCTTGACCGGGACTAGCGGGGGGGCTGCAGATACGCAGTATTTT. Full variable domain (remainder filled in from reference TRBV5-1 and TRBJ2-3): KAGVTQTPRYLIKTRGQQVTLSCSPISGHRSVSWYQQTPGQGLQFLFEYFSETQRNKGNFPGRFSGRQFSNSRSEMNVSTLELGDSALYLCASSLTGTSGGAADTQYFGPGTRLTVL.

This clone appeared once. The gene calls are TRBV25-1 and TRBJ1-2; 10 bases align to TRBD1. The trim removed 8 bases at V and 10 bases at J, leaving 10 bases unmatched. The CDR3 is made up of 13 amino acids. The V gene's germline CDR1 is MGHDK and CDR2 SYGVNS. CDR3 DNA: TGTGCCAGCCGGGGACAGGGGATTGTTTACTACACCTTC. The encoded protein is CASRGQGIVYYTF.

This clone was detected only once. The genes are TRBV6-5 and TRBJ2-1; 8 nucleotides align to TRBD2. From germline, CDR1 is MNHEY and CDR2 SVGAGI. With 5 bases clipped from V and 12 bases from J, the junction kept 6 bases outside the gene matches. This CDR3 has 12 amino acids. The CDR3 sequence is CASSHPGLVQFF. The CDR3 DNA reads as TGTGCCAGCAGTCATCCGGGACTAGTGCAGTTCTTC.

The V and J genes are TRBV5-6 and TRBJ1-6; possibly TRBD1 for D (6 bases). The ends were cut back, 4 bases at V and 0 bases at J, with 17 bases in the middle. CDR1 SGHDT and CDR2 YYEEEE come from the germline V gene. The CDR3 sequence is 18 residues long. The CDR3 loop is CASSKGVIGSSYNSPLHF. CDR3 DNA sequence: TGTGCCAGCAGCAAGGGGGTTATTGGGAGCTCCTATAATTCACCCCTCCACTTT.

On this clone: This sample also contains other DNA sequences that code for the same CDR3. The chain carries TRBV5-1 and TRBJ2-7, with D possibly matching TRBD2 (5 bases). Germline lookup yields CDR1 SGHRS and CDR2 YFSETQ. The CDR3 has 13 amino acids. Trimming left V 3 bases short and J 2 bases short, with 9 bases between. In nucleotides, the CDR3 is TGCGCCAGCAGCTCCGGTAGCGCCTACGAGCAGTACTTC. Translating gives CASSSGSAYEQYF.

The chain carries TRBV7-9 and TRBJ2-1, with D unclear. V was cut by 6 bases and J by 2 bases, with 8 bases left in between. This CDR3 region has 13 residues. CDR1 and CDR2 (germline): SEHNR, FQNEAQ (reference sequence). The CDR3 loop is CASSLGAYNEQFF. In DNA, the CDR3 is TGTGCCAGCAGTCTAGGCGCCTACAATGAGCAGTTCTTC. The whole variable domain, filled in from reference TRBV7-9 and TRBJ2-1, reads DTGVSQNPRHKITKRGQNVTFRCDPISEHNRLYWYRQTLGQGPEFLTYFQNEAQLEKSRLLSDRFSAERPKGSFSTLEIQRTEQGDSAMYLCASSLGAYNEQFFGPGTRLTVL.

The chain couples TRBV6-6 to TRBJ1-1; D is possibly TRBD1 (5 bases). Looked up from germline, CDR1 is MNHNY and CDR2 is SVGAGI (reference sequence). This CDR3 spans 13 amino acids. V dropped 5 bases and J dropped 0 bases, with 7 bases sitting between them. The CDR3 loop reads CASSIGVNTEAFF. The CDR3 DNA sequence: TGTGCCAGCAGTATAGGGGTGAACACTGAAGCTTTCTTT.

This sequence joins TRBV7-2 and TRBJ2-1; 7 positions match TRBD2. This CDR3 has 16 amino acids. J gave up 8 bases and V 5 bases, and 15 bases lay outside the gene matches. From germline, CDR1 is SGHTA and CDR2 FQGNSA. CDR3 bases: TGTGCCAGCAGCCTACTAGCGCCGAACAACCAACATGAGCAGTTCTTC. The encoded protein is CASSLLAPNNQHEQFF.

J is TRBJ2-7 and V is TRBV10-1, with 10 bases identical to TRBD2. The junction had 15 bases not matched to a gene; V was cut back by 8 bases and J by 5 bases. Germline V gene lookup returns CDR1 WNHNN and CDR2 SYGVQD (reference sequence). This CDR3 is built from 16 residues. CDR3 sequence (DNA): TGCGCCAGCGCGAAACTTCCCGGGACTAGCGTCCACGAGCAGTACTTC. Translated: CASAKLPGTSVHEQYF.

The chain combines TRBV21-1 with TRBJ1-5. TRBV21-1 is a known pseudogene. This CDR3 is built from 15 residues. CDR3 DNA: TGTGCCAGCAGCCCCGGTCACCGGGTAAATCAGCCCCAGCATTTT. Translation gives CASSPGHRVNQPQHF.

The chain has TRBV5-4 and TRBJ1-3; D unclear. The V gene's germline CDR1 is SGHNT and CDR2 YYREEE (reference sequence). With 4 bases removed from V and 4 bases from J, the gap between germline ends came to 9 bases. The CDR3 sequence is 13 residues long. DNA for the CDR3: TGTGCCAGCAGCCCCCGAGAAGGAAACACCATATATTTT. This codes for CASSPREGNTIYF.